The source of this TCR beta chain is a study of blood T cell repertoires in COVID-19. The data were produced by immunoSEQ multiplex PCR, yet TCRdb's version contains in-frame clones alone and is incomplete. Of fewer than 200,000 clones in the sample, 83% are singletons; the top ten hold around 2.1%. The CDR3 has 16 residues. V was clipped by 4 bases and J by 7 bases, with 18 bases between them. Looked up from germline, CDR1 is SGHDT and CDR2 is YYEEEE. V and J are TRBV5-6 and TRBJ1-6, with a possible D match to TRBD1 (5 bases). The origin of this receptor is a woman older than 75 with acute or convalescent COVID-19. The sample comprised peripheral blood. CDR3 bases: TGTGCCAGCAGCGAGCAGCGTCCCGGGGGGAATTCACCCCTCCACTTT. It specifies CASSEQRPGGNSPLHF.